This is a list of T cell receptor beta chains from one sample in a study of T-cell memory formation after mild COVID-19. Each CDR3 protein gets one entry after TCRdb re-called the 5' RACE reads with MiXCR. Of about 6,100 distinct CDR3 sequences in the sample, about a fifth were seen once. The sequenced sample consisted of PBMCs or a T cell subset sorted from them (not recorded which). These receptors all stem from an adult woman who had mild COVID-19 (a few samples of this study predate the infection). Cell type and time point are not known. CDR3s include the opening cysteine and the closing phenylalanine or tryptophan. The D gene is left open where the match is weak. Some rows have no size entry. The others give once, few or many, or a class for an expanded clone.

CASSQQPGQGRFRELFF,TGTGCCAGCAGCCAACAACCGGGACAGGGACGTTTCCGGGAGCTGTTTTTT,TRBV3-1,many,TRBJ2-2,TRBD1
CASSPGAISTDTQYF,TGTGCCAGCAGTCCTGGGGCGATTAGCACAGATACGCAGTATTTT,TRBV6-1,medium-sized,TRBJ2-3,NA
CATSSRILSYNEQFF,TGTGCCACCAGTTCGCGGATACTCTCCTACAATGAGCAGTTCTTC,TRBV24-1,medium-sized,TRBJ2-1,NA
CASSFAGAGGYNEQFF,TGTGCCAGCAGCTTCGCTGGAGCGGGAGGTTACAATGAGCAGTTCTTC,TRBV11-3,many,TRBJ2-1,TRBD2
CSVEPGVAYGYTF,TGCAGCGTTGAACCGGGGGTCGCCTATGGCTACACCTTC,TRBV29-1,many,TRBJ1-2,NA
CASSPGGNTDTQYF,TGTGCCAGCAGCCCAGGAGGAAACACAGATACGCAGTATTTT,TRBV5-6,many,TRBJ2-3,NA
CASSFLWTSPQETQYF,TGTGCCAGCAGCTTCCTATGGACTAGCCCACAAGAGACCCAGTACTTC,TRBV7-9,many,TRBJ2-5,TRBD2
CAISANGTSRRSSGANVLTF,TGTGCCATCAGTGCGAATGGCACCTCAAGACGAAGCTCTGGGGCCAACGTCCTGACTTTC,TRBV10-3,medium-sized,TRBJ2-6,NA
CSARDRDRETQYF,TGCAGCGCACGGGACAGGGACCGAGAGACCCAGTACTTC,TRBV29-1,many,TRBJ2-5,TRBD1
CVSSPGTSGLSYEQYF,TGCGTCAGCAGCCCTGGGACTAGCGGGCTCTCCTACGAGCAGTACTTC,TRBV5-1,many,TRBJ2-7,TRBD2
CASSIGGTNTGELFF,TGTGCCAGCAGCATCGGGGGAACGAACACCGGGGAGCTGTTTTTT,TRBV6-6,many,TRBJ2-2,NA
CATSREIYHSYNEQFF,TGTGCCACCAGCAGAGAGATATACCACTCCTACAATGAGCAGTTCTTC,TRBV15,medium-sized,TRBJ2-1,NA
CASSVKEMNTEAFF,TGTGCCAGCAGTGTTAAGGAAATGAACACTGAAGCTTTCTTT,TRBV2,many,TRBJ1-1,NA
CASSPRLATNEKLFF,TGCGCCAGCAGCCCTCGGCTTGCAACTAATGAAAAACTGTTTTTT,TRBV5-1,many,TRBJ1-4,NA
CSVVSVDRADEQFF,TGCAGCGTCGTTTCAGTTGATCGGGCGGATGAGCAGTTCTTC,TRBV29-1,medium-sized,TRBJ2-1,NA
CASSLAGDLTDTQYF,TGTGCCAGCAGCTTAGCGGGGGACCTCACAGATACGCAGTATTTT,TRBV5-4,many,TRBJ2-3,TRBD2
CASSLDVASTDTQYF,TGTGCCAGCAGCTTAGACGTAGCCAGCACAGATACGCAGTATTTT,TRBV7-9,medium-sized,TRBJ2-3,NA
CASEGGGNQPQHF,TGTGCCAGCGAGGGGGGTGGCAATCAGCCCCAGCATTTT,TRBV28,many,TRBJ1-5,NA
CAEGANTGELFF,TGTGCCGAGGGGGCGAACACCGGGGAGCTGTTTTTT,TRBV7-6,medium-sized,TRBJ2-2,NA
CASSFPGTGLATNEKLFF,TGTGCCAGCAGTTTTCCCGGGACAGGCCTTGCAACTAATGAAAAACTGTTTTTT,TRBV6-1,many,TRBJ1-4,TRBD1
CASSRWGLAGGPDNEQFF,TGTGCCAGCAGCCGATGGGGACTAGCGGGAGGGCCCGACAATGAGCAGTTCTTC,TRBV7-3,many,TRBJ2-1,TRBD2
CASSTRYIQGAYEQYF,TGTGCCAGCAGCACAAGATACATTCAGGGGGCCTACGAGCAGTACTTC,TRBV5-6,many,TRBJ2-7,TRBD1
CATSSYRDPSYEQYF,TGTGCCACCAGCAGCTACCGGGACCCGTCCTACGAGCAGTACTTC,TRBV15,many,TRBJ2-7,NA
CASTGTPTRTEAFF,TGTGCCAGTACTGGGACACCTACGAGGACTGAAGCTTTCTTT,TRBV19,many,TRBJ1-1,NA
CASSKGLAGGPYNEQFF,TGTGCCAGCAGCAAGGGACTAGCGGGAGGTCCCTACAATGAGCAGTTCTTC,TRBV7-2,many,TRBJ2-1,TRBD2
CASSSTGLAQYF,TGTGCCAGCAGCTCGACCGGGTTGGCGCAGTATTTT,TRBV9,medium-sized,TRBJ2-3,NA
CASSEGEQYF,TGTGCCAGCAGTGAGGGAGAGCAGTACTTC,TRBV2,NA,TRBJ2-7,NA
CAWRTGGFYNEQFF,TGTGCCTGGAGGACGGGAGGGTTCTACAATGAGCAGTTCTTC,TRBV30,many,TRBJ2-1,TRBD2
CASSPGGNEQFF,TGTGCCAGCTCACCAGGGGGCAATGAGCAGTTCTTC,TRBV18,many,TRBJ2-1,NA
CASSSLVSYNEQFF,TGTGCCAGCAGTTCTTTGGTCTCCTACAATGAGCAGTTCTTC,TRBV2,many,TRBJ2-1,NA
CSVEDQLGELNTEAFF,TGCAGCGTTGAAGATCAATTAGGGGAGCTGAACACTGAAGCTTTCTTT,TRBV29-1,many,TRBJ1-1,NA
CASSEWRGRASYNEQFF,TGCGCCAGCAGCGAGTGGAGGGGGAGGGCCTCCTACAATGAGCAGTTCTTC,TRBV10-2,many,TRBJ2-1,NA
CASSQEARGSYEQYF,TGCGCCAGCAGCCAAGAAGCTAGGGGCAGCTACGAGCAGTACTTC,TRBV4-1,many,TRBJ2-7,NA
CAISAKADTQYF,TGTGCCATCAGTGCCAAGGCGGATACGCAGTATTTT,TRBV10-3,NA,TRBJ2-3,NA
CASSWDSHSDGYTF,TGTGCCAGCAGTTGGGACAGCCATAGTGATGGCTACACCTTC,TRBV12-3/TRBV12-4,NA,TRBJ1-2,TRBD1
CASSQAVWTDSGNTIYF,TGTGCCAGCAGCCAAGCGGTTTGGACAGACTCTGGAAACACCATATATTTT,TRBV3-1,many,TRBJ1-3,NA
CASSLSGQQNTEAFF,TGTGCCAGTAGTCTCTCGGGACAACAGAACACTGAAGCTTTCTTT,TRBV19,many,TRBJ1-1,NA
CSVDLGGSEQYF,TGCAGCGTTGATCTCGGCGGGTCCGAGCAGTACTTC,TRBV29-1,many,TRBJ2-7,NA
CSGANMGTGELFF,TGCAGTGGGGCAAACATGGGGACCGGGGAGCTGTTTTTT,TRBV20-1,many,TRBJ2-2,NA
CASSLAAGVDEQFF,TGTGCCAGCAGCTTGGCTGCGGGAGTGGACGAGCAGTTCTTC,TRBV5-5,many,TRBJ2-1,TRBD2
CASSLQGQKLFF,TGTGCCAGCAGCTTGCAGGGTCAAAAACTGTTTTTT,TRBV7-2,medium-sized,TRBJ1-4,NA
CASSQGGTSGKTGELFF,TGTGCCAGCAGCCAAGGAGGGACTAGCGGGAAAACCGGGGAGCTGTTTTTT,TRBV4-2,NA,TRBJ2-2,TRBD2
CASSLGSRGDTQYF,TGTGCCAGCAGCTTAGGGTCGAGGGGAGATACGCAGTATTTT,TRBV7-3,many,TRBJ2-3,NA
CASSAGTGGYEKLFF,TGTGCCAGCAGTGCCGGGACAGGGGGCTATGAAAAACTGTTTTTT,TRBV12-3/TRBV12-4,many,TRBJ1-4,TRBD1
CASSFTGPNQPQHF,TGTGCCAGCAGCTTTACCGGGCCCAATCAGCCCCAGCATTTT,TRBV7-2,NA,TRBJ1-5,NA
CASSIQGESYEQYF,TGTGCCAGTAGTATCCAGGGGGAGAGCTACGAGCAGTACTTC,TRBV19,many,TRBJ2-7,TRBD1
CASTNVDRRVGGYTF,TGTGCCAGCACCAACGTGGACAGGAGGGTTGGTGGCTACACCTTC,TRBV12-3/TRBV12-4,many,TRBJ1-2,TRBD1
CASSPLGENYGYTF,TGTGCCAGCAGTCCCCTAGGGGAGAACTATGGCTACACCTTC,TRBV27,medium-sized,TRBJ1-2,NA
CASSPVGTPVPEAFF,TGTGCCAGCAGCCCGGTCGGGACACCCGTTCCCGAAGCTTTCTTT,TRBV7-6,few,TRBJ1-1,NA
CASSLHGGTTYNEQFF,TGTGCCAGCAGCTTACACGGCGGGACAACCTACAATGAGCAGTTCTTC,TRBV7-2,many,TRBJ2-1,NA
CASGPRETQYF,TGTGCCAGCGGTCCTCGAGAGACCCAGTACTTC,TRBV12-3/TRBV12-4,many,TRBJ2-5,NA